This T cell receptor (beta chain) was retrieved from a study of blood T cell repertoires in COVID-19. Study at large: COVID-19 samples, acute and convalescent, were from the United States, Italy and Spain.

Seattle patients were enrolled while actively infected and followed longitudinally. Trimming cost V 5 bases and J 6 bases; bases outside gene matches: 18. Germline lookup yields CDR1 SGHTA and CDR2 FQGNSA. This CDR3 spans 18 amino acids. Only in-frame clones appear in the TCRdb table, and some are missing; sequencing was by immunoSEQ multiplex PCR. The data contain 300,000 to 350,000 clones, 80% to 95% of them seen just once; the ten biggest clones take up around 6.8%. Material for sequencing was peripheral blood. The TCR was taken from a young woman with COVID-19, enrolled during active disease. This chain connects TRBV7-2 to TRBJ2-2; TRBD2 matches 7 bases. The CDR3 DNA sequence: TGTGCCAGCAGCCCAAGGCGGGCTACGGGAGGAGGTTCCGGGGAGCTGTTTTTT. This translates into CASSPRRATGGGSGELFF.